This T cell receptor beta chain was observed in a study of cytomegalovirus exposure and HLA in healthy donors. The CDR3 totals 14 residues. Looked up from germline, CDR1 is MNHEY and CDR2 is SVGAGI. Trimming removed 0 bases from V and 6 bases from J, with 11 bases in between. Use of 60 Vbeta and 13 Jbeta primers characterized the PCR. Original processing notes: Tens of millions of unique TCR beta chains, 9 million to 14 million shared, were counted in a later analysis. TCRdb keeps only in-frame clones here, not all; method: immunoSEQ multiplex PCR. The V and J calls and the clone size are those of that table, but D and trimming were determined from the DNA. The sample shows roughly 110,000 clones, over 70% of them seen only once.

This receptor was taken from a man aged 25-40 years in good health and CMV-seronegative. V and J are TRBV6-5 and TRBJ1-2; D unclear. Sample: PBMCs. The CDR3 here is CASSYSPQKHGYTF. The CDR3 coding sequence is TGTGCCAGCAGTTACTCACCCCAGAAACATGGCTACACCTTC.